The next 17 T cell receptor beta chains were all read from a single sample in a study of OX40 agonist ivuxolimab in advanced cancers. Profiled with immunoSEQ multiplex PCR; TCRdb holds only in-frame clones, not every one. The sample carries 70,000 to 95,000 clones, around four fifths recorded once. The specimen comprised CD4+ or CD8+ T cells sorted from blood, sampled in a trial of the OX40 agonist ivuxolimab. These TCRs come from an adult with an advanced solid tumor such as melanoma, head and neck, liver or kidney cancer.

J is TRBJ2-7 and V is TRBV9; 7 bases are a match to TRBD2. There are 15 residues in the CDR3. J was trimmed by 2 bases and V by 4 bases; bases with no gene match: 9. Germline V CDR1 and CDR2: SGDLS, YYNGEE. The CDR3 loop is CASSPSGMKAYEQYF. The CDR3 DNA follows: TGTGCCAGCAGCCCCAGCGGGATGAAGGCCTACGAGCAGTACTTC.

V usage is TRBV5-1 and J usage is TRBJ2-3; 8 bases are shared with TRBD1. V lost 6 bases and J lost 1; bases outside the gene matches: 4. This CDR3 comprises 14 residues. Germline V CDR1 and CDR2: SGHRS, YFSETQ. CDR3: CASKKGQGTDTQYF. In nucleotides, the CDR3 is TGCGCCAGCAAAAAGGGACAGGGCACAGATACGCAGTATTTT.

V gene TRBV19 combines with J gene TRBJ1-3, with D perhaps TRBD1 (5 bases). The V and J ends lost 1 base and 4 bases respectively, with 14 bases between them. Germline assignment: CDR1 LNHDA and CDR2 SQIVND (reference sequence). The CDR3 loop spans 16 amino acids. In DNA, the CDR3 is TGTGCCAGTAGTATAGTGAGGACATCGAAGGGAAACACCATATATTTT. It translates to CASSIVRTSKGNTIYF.

The CDR3 bases are TGCGCCAGCAGCGTAGCTACTCAGAGCTCCTACGAGCAGTACTTC. This encodes CASSVATQSSYEQYF. V usage is TRBV4-3 and J usage is TRBJ2-7; D not resolved. V shed 5 bases and J shed 0 bases, with 14 bases lying between them. Germline CDR1 LGHNA, CDR2 YSLEER. The CDR3 sequence is 15 residues long.

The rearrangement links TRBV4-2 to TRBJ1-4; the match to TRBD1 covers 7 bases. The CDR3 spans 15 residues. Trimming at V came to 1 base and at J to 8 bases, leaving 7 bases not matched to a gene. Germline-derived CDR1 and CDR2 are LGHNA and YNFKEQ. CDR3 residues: CASSQVRGLVEKLFF. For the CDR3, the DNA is TGTGCCAGCAGCCAAGTTAGGGGGCTGGTGGAAAAACTGTTTTTT.

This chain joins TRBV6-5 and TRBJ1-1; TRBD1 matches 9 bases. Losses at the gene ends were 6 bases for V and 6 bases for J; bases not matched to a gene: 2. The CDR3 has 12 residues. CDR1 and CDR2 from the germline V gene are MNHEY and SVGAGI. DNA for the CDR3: TGTGCCAGCAGGGGACAGGGCCCTGAAGCTTTCTTT. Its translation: CASRGQGPEAFF.

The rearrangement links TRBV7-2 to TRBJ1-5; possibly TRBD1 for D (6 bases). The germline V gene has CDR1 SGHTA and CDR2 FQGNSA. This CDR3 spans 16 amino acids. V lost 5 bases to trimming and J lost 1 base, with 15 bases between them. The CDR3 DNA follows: TGTGCCAGCAGCCTAGTAGGGGGAGACAGCAATCAGCCCCAGCATTTT. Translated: CASSLVGGDSNQPQHF.

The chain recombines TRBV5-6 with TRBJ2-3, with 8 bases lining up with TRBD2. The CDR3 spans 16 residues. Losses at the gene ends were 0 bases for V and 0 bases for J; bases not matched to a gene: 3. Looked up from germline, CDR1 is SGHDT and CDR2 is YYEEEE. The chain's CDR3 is CASSLGREASTDTQYF. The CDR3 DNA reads TGTGCCAGCAGCTTGGGGCGGGAGGCGAGCACAGATACGCAGTATTTT.

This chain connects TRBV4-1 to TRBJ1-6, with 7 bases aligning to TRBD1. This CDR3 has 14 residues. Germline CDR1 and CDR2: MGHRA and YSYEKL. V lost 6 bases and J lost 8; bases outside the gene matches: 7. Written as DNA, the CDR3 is TGCGCCAGCAGTCGGACAGGAGGTGATTCACCCCTCCACTTT. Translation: CASSRTGGDSPLHF.

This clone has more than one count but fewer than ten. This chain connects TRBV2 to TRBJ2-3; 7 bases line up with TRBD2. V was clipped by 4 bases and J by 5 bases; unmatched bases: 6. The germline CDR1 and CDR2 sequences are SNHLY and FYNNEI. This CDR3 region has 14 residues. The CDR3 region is CASSASGVRDTQYF. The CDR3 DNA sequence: TGTGCCAGCAGTGCGAGCGGGGTGAGAGATACGCAGTATTTT.

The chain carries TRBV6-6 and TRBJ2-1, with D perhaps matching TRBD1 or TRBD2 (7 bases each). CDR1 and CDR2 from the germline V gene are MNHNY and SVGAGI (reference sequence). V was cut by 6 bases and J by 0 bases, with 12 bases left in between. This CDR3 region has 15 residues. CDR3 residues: CASRGGTASYNEQFF. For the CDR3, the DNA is TGTGCCAGCAGGGGGGGGACAGCCTCCTACAATGAGCAGTTCTTC.

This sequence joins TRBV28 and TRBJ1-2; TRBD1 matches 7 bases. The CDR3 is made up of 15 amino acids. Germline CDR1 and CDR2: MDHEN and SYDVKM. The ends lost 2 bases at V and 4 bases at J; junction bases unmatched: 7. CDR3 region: CASSLNRGRIYGYTF. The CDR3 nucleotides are TGTGCCAGCAGTTTAAACAGGGGCAGGATCTATGGCTACACCTTC.

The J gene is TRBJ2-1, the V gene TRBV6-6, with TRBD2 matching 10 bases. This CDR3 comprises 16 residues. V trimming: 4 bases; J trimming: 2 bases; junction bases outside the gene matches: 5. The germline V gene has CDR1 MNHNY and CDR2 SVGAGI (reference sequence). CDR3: CASSSRTSGTYNEQFF. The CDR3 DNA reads TGTGCCAGCAGTTCACGGACTAGCGGTACCTACAATGAGCAGTTCTTC.

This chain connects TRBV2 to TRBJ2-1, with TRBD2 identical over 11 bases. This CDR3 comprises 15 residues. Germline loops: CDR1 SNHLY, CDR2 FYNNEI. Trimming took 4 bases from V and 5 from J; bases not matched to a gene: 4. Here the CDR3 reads CASSGLAGTDNEQFF. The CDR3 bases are TGTGCCAGCAGTGGACTAGCGGGGACCGACAATGAGCAGTTCTTC.

The CDR3 loop is CATSKEWGASGVYEQYF. The CDR3 DNA reads as TGTGCCACCAGCAAAGAGTGGGGGGCTAGCGGGGTCTACGAGCAGTACTTC. The chain links TRBV15 to TRBJ2-7, with 9 bases identical to TRBD2. This CDR3 is 17 amino acids long. Germline CDR1 and CDR2: LNHNV and YYDKDF (reference sequence). After removal of 4 bases from V and 3 bases from J, the junction contained 13 bases not matched to a gene.

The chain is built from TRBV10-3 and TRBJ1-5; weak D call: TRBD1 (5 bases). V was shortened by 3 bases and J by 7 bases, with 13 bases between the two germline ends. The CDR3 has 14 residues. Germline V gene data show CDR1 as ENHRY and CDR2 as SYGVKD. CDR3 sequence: CAISDGGEGQPQHF. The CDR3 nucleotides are TGTGCCATCAGTGATGGAGGGGAGGGCCAGCCCCAGCATTTT.

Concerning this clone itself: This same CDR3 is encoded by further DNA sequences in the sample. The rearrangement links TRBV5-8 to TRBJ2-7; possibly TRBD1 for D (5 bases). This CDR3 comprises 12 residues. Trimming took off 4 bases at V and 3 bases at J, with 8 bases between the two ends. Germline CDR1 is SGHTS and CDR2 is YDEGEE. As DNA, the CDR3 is TGTGCCAGCAGCCTGGACAACTACGAGCAGTACTTC. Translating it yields CASSLDNYEQYF.